The clone carrying this TCR beta chain was detected a few times. The antigen remains undetermined. With V trimmed by 0 bases and J by 1 base, 6 bases remained unmatched. The CDR3 has 17 residues. In germline, CDR1 is SGHRS, CDR2 YFSETQ. Regarding time point: sample taken at primary tumor resection. No cells were sorted before sequencing. The whole RNA sequenced was extracted from tumor, nontumor lung or frozen PBMC. This sample is drawn from a study of spatial heterogeneity in lung cancer. Every TCR cDNA molecule carried a tag that served as a unique molecular identifier. TCRdb reanalysed the 5' RACE reads using MiXCR and keeps one entry per CDR3 protein. The table records about 38,000 distinct CDR3 sequences, 5.8% of them present only once. Overall study results and limits: There were more appearances of ubiquitous expanded tumor TCRs in blood at resection than at follow-up.

The receptor was isolated from a male donor with early-stage non-small cell lung cancer. The chain employs TRBV5-1 and TRBJ2-2, with 7 bases fitting TRBD1. The sample consisted of PBMCs, taken at surgery. Written as DNA, the CDR3 is TGCGCCAGCAGCTTGGCATTGGGGACAGAGAACACCGGGGAGCTGTTTTTT. Its translation is CASSLALGTENTGELFF. The full variable domain, in which reference TRBV5-1 and TRBJ2-2 provide the parts outside the CDR3, is KAGVTQTPRYLIKTRGQQVTLSCSPISGHRSVSWYQQTPGQGLQFLFEYFSETQRNKGNFPGRFSGRQFSNSRSEMNVSTLELGDSALYLCASSLALGTENTGELFFGEGSRLTVL.